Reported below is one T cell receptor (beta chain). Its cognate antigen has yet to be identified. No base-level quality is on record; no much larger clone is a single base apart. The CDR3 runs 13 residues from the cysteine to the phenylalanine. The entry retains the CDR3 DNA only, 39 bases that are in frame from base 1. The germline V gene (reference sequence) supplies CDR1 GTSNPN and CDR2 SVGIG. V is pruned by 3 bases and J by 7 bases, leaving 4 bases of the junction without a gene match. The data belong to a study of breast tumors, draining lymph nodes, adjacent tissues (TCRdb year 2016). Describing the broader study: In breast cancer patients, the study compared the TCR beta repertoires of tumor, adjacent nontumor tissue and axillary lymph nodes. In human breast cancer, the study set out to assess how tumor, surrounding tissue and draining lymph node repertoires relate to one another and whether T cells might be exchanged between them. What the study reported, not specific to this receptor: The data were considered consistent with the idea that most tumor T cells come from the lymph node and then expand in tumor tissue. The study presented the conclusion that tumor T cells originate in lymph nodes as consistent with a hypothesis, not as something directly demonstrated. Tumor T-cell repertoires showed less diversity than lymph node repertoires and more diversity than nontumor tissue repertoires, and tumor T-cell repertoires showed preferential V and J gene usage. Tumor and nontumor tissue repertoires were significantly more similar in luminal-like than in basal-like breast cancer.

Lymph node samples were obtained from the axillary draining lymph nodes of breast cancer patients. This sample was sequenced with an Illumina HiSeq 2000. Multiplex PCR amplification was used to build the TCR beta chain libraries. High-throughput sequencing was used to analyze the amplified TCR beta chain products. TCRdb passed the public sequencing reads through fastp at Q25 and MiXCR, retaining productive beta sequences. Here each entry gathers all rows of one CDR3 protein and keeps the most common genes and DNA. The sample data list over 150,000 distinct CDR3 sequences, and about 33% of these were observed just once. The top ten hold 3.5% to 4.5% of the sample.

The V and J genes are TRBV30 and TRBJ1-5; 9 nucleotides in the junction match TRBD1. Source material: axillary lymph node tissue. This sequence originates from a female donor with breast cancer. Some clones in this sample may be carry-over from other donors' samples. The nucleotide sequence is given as TGTGCCTGGAGGACAGGGGGTGAGCAGCCCCAGCATTTT. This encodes CAWRTGGEQPQHF.